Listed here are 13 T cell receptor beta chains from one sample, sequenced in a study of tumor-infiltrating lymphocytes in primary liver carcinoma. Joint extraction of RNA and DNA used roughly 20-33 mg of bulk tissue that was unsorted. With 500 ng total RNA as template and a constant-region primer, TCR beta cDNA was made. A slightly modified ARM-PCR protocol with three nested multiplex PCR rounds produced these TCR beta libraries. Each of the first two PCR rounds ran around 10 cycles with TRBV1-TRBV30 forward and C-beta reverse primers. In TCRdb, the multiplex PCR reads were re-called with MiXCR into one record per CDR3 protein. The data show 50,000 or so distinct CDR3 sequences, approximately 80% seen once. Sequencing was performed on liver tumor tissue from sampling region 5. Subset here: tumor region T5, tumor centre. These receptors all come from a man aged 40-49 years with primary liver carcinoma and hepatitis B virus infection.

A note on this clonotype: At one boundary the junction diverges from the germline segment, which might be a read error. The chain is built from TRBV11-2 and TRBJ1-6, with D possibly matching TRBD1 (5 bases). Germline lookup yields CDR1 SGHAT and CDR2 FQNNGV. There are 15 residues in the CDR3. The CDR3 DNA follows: TGTGCCAGCTGCGCCTCACAGGCCGCAAATTCATCCCTCCACTTT. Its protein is CASCASQAANSSLHF.

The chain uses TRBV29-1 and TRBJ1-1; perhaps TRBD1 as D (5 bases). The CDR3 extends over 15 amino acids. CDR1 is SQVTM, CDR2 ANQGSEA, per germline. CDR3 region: CSASGGWVMNTEAFF. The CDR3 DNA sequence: TGCAGTGCATCGGGGGGGTGGGTTATGAACACTGAAGCTTTCTTT. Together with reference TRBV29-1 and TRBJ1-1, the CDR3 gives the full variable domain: SAVISQKPSRDICQRGTSLTIQCQVDSQVTMMFWYRQQPGQSLTLIATANQGSEATYESGFVIDKFPISRPNLTFSTLTVSNMSPEDSSIYLCSASGGWVMNTEAFFGQGTRLTVV.

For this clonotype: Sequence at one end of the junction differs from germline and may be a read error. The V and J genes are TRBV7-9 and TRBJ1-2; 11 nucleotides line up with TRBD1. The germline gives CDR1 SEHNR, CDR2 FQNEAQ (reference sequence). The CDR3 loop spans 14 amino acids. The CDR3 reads CATRWDRGFRGYTF. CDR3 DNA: TGCGCCACCAGATGGGACAGGGGGTTTCGTGGCTACACCTTC.

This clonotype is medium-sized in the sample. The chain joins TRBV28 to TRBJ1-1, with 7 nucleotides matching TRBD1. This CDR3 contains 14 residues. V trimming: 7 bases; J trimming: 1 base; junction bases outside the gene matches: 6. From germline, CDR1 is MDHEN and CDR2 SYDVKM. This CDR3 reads CASTSGQTNTEAFF. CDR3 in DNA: TGTGCCAGCACCTCGGGACAGACGAACACTGAAGCTTTCTTT.

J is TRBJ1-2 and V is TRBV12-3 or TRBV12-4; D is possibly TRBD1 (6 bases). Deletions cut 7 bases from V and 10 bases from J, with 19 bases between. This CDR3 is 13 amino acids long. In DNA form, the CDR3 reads TGTGCCAGCACTTCCTGGGGCAGGGGTGACTACACCTTC. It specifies CASTSWGRGDYTF.

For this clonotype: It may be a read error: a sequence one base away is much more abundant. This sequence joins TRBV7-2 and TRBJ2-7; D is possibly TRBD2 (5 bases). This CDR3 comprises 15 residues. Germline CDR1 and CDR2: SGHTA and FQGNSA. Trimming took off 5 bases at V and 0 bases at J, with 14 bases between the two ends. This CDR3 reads CASSGALDRSYEQYF. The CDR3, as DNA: TGTGCCAGCAGCGGCGCACTAGACCGCTCCTACGAGCAGTACTTC.

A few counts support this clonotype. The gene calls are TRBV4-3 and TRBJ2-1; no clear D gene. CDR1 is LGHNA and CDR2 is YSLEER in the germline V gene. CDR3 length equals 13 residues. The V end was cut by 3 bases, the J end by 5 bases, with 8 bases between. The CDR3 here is CASSQDGDNEQFF. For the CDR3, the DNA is TGCGCCAGCAGCCAGGATGGGGACAATGAGCAGTTCTTC.

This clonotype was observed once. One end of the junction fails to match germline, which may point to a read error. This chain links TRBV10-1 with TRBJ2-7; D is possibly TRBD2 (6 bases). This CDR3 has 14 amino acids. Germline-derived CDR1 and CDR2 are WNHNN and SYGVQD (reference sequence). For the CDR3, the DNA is TGCGGCAGCAGCCCCGGGGGAATGATCTACGAGCAGTACTTC. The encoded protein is CGSSPGGMIYEQYF.

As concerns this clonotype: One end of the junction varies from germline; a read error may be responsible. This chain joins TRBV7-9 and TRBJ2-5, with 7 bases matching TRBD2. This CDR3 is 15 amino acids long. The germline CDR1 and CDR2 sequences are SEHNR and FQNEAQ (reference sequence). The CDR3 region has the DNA TGTGCCAGCAGAGGACCGGGACTATCGAAAGAGACCCGGTACTTC. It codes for CASRGPGLSKETRYF. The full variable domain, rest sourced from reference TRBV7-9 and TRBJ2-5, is DTGVSQNPRHKITKRGQNVTFRCDPISEHNRLYWYRQTLGQGPEFLTYFQNEAQLEKSRLLSDRFSAERPKGSFSTLEIQRTEQGDSAMYLCASRGPGLSKETRYFGPGTRLLVL.

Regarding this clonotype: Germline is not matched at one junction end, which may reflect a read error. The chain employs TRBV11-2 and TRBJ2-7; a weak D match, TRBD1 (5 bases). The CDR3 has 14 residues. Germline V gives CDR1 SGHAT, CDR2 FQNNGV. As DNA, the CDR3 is TGTGCCAAAAGCTCTAACAGGAACACCTATGAGCAGTACTTC. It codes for CAKSSNRNTYEQYF. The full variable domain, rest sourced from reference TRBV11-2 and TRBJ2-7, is EAGVAQSPRYKIIEKRQSVAFWCNPISGHATLYWYQQILGQGPKLLIQFQNNGVVDDSQLPKDRFSAERLKGVDSTLKIQPAKLEDSAVYLCAKSSNRNTYEQYFGPGTRLTVT.

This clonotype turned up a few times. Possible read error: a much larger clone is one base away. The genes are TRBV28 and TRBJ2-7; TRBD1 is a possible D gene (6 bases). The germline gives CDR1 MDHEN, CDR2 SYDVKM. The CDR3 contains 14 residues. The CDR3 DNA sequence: TGTGCCAGCAGCCCAACCGGACAGTCCTGCGAGCAGTACTTC. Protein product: CASSPTGQSCEQYF.

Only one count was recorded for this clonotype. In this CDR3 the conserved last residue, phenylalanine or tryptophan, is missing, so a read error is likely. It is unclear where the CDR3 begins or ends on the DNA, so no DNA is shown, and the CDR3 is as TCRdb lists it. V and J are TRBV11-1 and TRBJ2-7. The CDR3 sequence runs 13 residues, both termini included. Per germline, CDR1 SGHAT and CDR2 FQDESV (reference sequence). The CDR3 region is CASRGKRSYEEHL.

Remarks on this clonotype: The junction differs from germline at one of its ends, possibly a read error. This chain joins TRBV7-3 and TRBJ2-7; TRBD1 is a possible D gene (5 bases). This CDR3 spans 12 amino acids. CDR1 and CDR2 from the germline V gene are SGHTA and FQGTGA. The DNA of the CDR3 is TGTGTCAGCTGCTTCAGGGTCCACGAGCAGTACTTC. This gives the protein CVSCFRVHEQYF.